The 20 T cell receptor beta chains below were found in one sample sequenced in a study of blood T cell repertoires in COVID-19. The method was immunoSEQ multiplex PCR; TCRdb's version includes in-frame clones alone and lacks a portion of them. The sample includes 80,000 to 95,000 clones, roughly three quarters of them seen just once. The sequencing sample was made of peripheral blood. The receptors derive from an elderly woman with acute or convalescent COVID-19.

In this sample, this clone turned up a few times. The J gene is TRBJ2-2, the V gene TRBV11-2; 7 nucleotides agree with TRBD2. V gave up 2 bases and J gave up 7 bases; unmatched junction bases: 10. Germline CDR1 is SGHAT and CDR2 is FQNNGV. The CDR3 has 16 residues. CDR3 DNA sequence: TGTGCCAGCAGCTTAAGCTCTCCGGGGGAGGGCGGGGAGCTGTTTTTT. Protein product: CASSLSSPGEGGELFF. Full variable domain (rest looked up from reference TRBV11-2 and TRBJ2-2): EAGVAQSPRYKIIEKRQSVAFWCNPISGHATLYWYQQILGQGPKLLIQFQNNGVVDDSQLPKDRFSAERLKGVDSTLKIQPAKLEDSAVYLCASSLSSPGEGGELFFGEGSRLTVL.

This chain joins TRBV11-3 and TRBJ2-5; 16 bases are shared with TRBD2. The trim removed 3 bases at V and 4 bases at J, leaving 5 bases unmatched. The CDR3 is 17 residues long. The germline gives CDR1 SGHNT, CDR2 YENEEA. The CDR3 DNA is TGTGCCAGCAGCTTGGGGACTAGCGGGGGGGCCGGAGAGACCCAGTACTTC. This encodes CASSLGTSGGAGETQYF.

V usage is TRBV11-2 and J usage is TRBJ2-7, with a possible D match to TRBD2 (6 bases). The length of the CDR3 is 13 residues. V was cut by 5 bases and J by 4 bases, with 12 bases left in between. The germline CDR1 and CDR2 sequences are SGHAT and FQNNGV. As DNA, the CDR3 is TGTGCCAGCAGCCCAGGGACTTATTACGAGCAGTACTTC. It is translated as CASSPGTYYEQYF.

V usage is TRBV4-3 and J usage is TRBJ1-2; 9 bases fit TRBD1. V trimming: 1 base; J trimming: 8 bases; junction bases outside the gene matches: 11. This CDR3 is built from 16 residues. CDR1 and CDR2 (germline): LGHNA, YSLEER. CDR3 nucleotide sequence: TGCGCCAGCAGCCAAGCGCCCGTAGGACAGGGGCACGGCTACACCTTC. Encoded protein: CASSQAPVGQGHGYTF.

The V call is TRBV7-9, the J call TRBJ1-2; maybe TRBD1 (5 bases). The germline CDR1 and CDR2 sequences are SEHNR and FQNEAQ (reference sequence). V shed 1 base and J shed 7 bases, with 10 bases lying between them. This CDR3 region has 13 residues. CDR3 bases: TGTGCCAGCAGCTTAGGGGGCGTGATTGGCTACACCTTC. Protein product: CASSLGGVIGYTF.

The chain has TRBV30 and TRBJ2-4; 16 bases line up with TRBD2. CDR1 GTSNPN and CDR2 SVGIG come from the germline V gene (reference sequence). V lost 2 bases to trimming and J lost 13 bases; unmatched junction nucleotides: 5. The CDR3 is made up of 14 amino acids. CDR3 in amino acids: CAWSTGTSGGGQYF. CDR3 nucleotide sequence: TGTGCCTGGAGTACAGGGACTAGCGGGGGGGGCCAGTACTTC.

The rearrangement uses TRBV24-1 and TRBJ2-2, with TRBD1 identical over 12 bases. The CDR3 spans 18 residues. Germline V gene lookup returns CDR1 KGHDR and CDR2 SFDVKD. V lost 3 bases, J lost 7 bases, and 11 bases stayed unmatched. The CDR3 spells CATSDPSQGQGAVGELFF. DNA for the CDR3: TGTGCCACCAGTGATCCATCCCAGGGACAGGGGGCCGTCGGGGAGCTGTTTTTT.

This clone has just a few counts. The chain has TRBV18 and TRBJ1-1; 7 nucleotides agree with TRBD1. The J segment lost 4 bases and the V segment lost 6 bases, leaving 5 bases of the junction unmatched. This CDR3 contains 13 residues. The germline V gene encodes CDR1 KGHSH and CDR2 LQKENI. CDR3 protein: CASSDTGATEAFF. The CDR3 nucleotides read TGTGCCAGCTCGGACACAGGGGCCACTGAAGCTTTCTTT.

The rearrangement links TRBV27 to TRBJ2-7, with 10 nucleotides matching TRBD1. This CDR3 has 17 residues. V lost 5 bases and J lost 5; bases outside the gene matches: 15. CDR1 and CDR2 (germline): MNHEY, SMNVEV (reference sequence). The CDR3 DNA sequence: TGTGCCAGCAGTCATTTTCCGGGACAGGGGACTGCCGACGAGCAGTACTTC. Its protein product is CASSHFPGQGTADEQYF.

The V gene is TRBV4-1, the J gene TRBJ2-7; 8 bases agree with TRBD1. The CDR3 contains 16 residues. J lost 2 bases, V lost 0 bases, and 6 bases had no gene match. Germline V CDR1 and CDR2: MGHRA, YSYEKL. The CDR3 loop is CASSQDRVQGAYEQYF. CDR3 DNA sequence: TGCGCCAGCAGCCAAGATCGAGTACAGGGGGCCTACGAGCAGTACTTC.

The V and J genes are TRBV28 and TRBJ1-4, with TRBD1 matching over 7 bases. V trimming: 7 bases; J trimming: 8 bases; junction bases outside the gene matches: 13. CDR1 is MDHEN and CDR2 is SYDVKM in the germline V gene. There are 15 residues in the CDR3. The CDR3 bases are TGTGCCAGCACCCGTATTGACAGGGTATCGGAAAAACTGTTTTTT. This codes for CASTRIDRVSEKLFF.

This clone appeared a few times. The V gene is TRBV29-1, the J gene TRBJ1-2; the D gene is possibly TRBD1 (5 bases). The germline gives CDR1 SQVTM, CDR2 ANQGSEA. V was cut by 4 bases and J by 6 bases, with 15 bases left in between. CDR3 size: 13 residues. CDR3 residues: CSVVGEQVDGYTF. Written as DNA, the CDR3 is TGCAGCGTTGTTGGGGAACAGGTGGATGGCTACACCTTC. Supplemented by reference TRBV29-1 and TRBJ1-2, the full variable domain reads SAVISQKPSRDICQRGTSLTIQCQVDSQVTMMFWYRQQPGQSLTLIATANQGSEATYESGFVIDKFPISRPNLTFSTLTVSNMSPEDSSIYLCSVVGEQVDGYTFGSGTRLTVV.

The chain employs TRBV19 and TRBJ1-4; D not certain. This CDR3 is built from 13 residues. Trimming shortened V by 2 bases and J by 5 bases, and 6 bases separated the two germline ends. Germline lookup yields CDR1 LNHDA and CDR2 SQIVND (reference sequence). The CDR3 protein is CASSITGNEKLFF. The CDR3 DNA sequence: TGTGCCAGTAGTATAACGGGAAATGAAAAACTGTTTTTT.

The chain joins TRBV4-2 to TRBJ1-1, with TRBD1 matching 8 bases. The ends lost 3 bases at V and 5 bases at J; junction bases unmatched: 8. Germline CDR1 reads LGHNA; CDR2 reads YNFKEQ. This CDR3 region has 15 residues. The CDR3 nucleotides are TGTGCCAGCAGCCAGAACAGGGGGGTAGATACTGAAGCTTTCTTT. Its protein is CASSQNRGVDTEAFF.

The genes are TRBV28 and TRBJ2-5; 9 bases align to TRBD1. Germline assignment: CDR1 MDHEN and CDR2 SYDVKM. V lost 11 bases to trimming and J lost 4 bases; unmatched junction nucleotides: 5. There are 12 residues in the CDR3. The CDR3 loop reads CAAGTGRETQYF. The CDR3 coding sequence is TGTGCCGCCGGGACAGGGAGAGAGACCCAGTACTTC.

CDR3 DNA: TGCGCCAGCAGCCGACGGGGGTCGGGCACCGGGGAGCTGTTTTTT. Its protein product is CASSRRGSGTGELFF. This chain joins TRBV5-1 and TRBJ2-2; a weak D match, TRBD2 (6 bases). The CDR3 sequence is 15 residues long. V was shortened by 4 bases and J by 4 bases, with 14 bases between the two germline ends. Germline loops: CDR1 SGHRS, CDR2 YFSETQ.

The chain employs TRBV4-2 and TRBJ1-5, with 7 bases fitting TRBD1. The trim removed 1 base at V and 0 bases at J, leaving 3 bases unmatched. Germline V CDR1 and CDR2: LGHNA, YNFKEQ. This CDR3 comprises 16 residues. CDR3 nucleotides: TGTGCCAGCAGCCAAGGGGGACAGAATAGCAATCAGCCCCAGCATTTT. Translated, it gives CASSQGGQNSNQPQHF.

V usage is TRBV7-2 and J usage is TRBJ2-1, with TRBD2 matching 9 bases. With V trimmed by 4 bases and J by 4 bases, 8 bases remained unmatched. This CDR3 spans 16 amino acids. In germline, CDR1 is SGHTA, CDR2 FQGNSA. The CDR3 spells CASSSFSGGVYNEQFF. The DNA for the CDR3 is TGTGCCAGCAGCTCTTTTAGCGGGGGCGTGTACAATGAGCAGTTCTTC.

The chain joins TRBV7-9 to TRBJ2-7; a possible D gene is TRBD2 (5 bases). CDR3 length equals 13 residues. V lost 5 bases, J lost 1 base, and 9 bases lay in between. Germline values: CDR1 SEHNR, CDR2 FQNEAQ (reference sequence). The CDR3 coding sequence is TGTGCCAGCAGCCGGACTTCTTCCTACGAGCAGTACTTC. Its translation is CASSRTSSYEQYF.

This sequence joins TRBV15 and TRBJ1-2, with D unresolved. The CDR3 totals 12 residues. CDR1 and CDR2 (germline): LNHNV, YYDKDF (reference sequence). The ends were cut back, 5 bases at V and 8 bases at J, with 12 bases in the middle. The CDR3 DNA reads TGTGCCACCAGCGGTTACCGGGGAGGCTACACCTTC. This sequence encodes CATSGYRGGYTF.